The rows below give T cell receptor beta chains drawn from one sample of a study of vaccination effects on CD4 cells after COVID-19. No cognate antigen is known for these TCRs. Assay: immunoSEQ multiplex PCR; the TCRdb copy retains only in-frame clones and omits some. The sample holds approximately 31,000 clones, about two thirds seen once. The source was CD4+ T cells from PBMCs cultured with a peptide pool, collected before COVID-19 vaccination. The receptors here all came from a human donor who had a prior SARS-CoV-2 infection. The CDR3 runs from the conserved cysteine through the conserved F or W. A D gene is named only where the DNA matches it firmly.

v_call: TRBV5-1
d_call: -
j_call: TRBJ2-1
cdr3_aa: CASSTGPEGAHNEQFF

v_call: TRBV3-1/TRBV3-2
d_call: TRBD1
j_call: TRBJ1-1
cdr3_aa: CASSHAGGSEAFF

v_call: TRBV5-1
d_call: -
j_call: TRBJ2-5
cdr3_aa: CASSLGRQGSVWETQYF

v_call: TRBV7-8
d_call: TRBD1
j_call: TRBJ2-1
cdr3_aa: CASSVRPGGYNEQFF

v_call: TRBV10-3
d_call: -
j_call: TRBJ1-1
cdr3_aa: CAISESRGGSTEAFF

v_call: TRBV15
d_call: -
j_call: TRBJ1-1
cdr3_aa: CATSRDRVNTEAFF

v_call: TRBV29-1
d_call: TRBD2
j_call: TRBJ2-2
cdr3_aa: CSVEEGGVGELFF

v_call: TRBV10-3
d_call: -
j_call: TRBJ2-7
cdr3_aa: CAILSGDRREQYF

v_call: TRBV2
d_call: -
j_call: TRBJ1-5
cdr3_aa: CASTVYARASNQPQHF

v_call: TRBV7-2
d_call: -
j_call: TRBJ1-2
cdr3_aa: CASSLNAGGYGYTF

v_call: TRBV24-1
d_call: TRBD2
j_call: TRBJ2-5
cdr3_aa: CATSDLLGRGQETQYF

v_call: TRBV27
d_call: -
j_call: TRBJ1-6
cdr3_aa: CASSSGPVPRSPLHF

v_call: TRBV10-3
d_call: TRBD2
j_call: TRBJ2-5
cdr3_aa: CAISEGRTSVWETQYF

v_call: TRBV6-5
d_call: -
j_call: TRBJ2-3
cdr3_aa: CASSVGPGVDTQYF

v_call: TRBV25-1
d_call: TRBD2
j_call: TRBJ2-3
cdr3_aa: CASSDFSSGRLTDTQYF

v_call: TRBV6-2/TRBV6-3
d_call: -
j_call: TRBJ1-2
cdr3_aa: CASSYLGAILEDYGYTF

v_call: TRBV19
d_call: -
j_call: TRBJ1-2
cdr3_aa: CASRPWGATDGGYGYTF

v_call: TRBV5-1
d_call: -
j_call: TRBJ1-2
cdr3_aa: CASSLGPINYGYTF

v_call: TRBV30
d_call: -
j_call: TRBJ1-2
cdr3_aa: CAHEREYYGYTF

v_call: TRBV15
d_call: -
j_call: TRBJ1-2
cdr3_aa: CATSRGQGTGGYTF

v_call: TRBV6-5
d_call: -
j_call: TRBJ2-5
cdr3_aa: CASSFPGGEETQYF

v_call: TRBV3-1/TRBV3-2
d_call: -
j_call: TRBJ2-5
cdr3_aa: CASSQSGAGETQYF

v_call: TRBV5-3
d_call: TRBD2
j_call: TRBJ2-7
cdr3_aa: CARRSPAGGRIPHIMGASYEQYF

v_call: TRBV20-1
d_call: TRBD2
j_call: TRBJ2-7
cdr3_aa: CSASMGGTDEQYF

v_call: TRBV18
d_call: TRBD1
j_call: TRBJ1-3
cdr3_aa: CASSRGTGEGSSGNTIYF

v_call: TRBV27
d_call: TRBD1
j_call: TRBJ2-3
cdr3_aa: CASSLFGTGGSADTQYF

v_call: TRBV2
d_call: -
j_call: TRBJ2-2
cdr3_aa: CASSDGTLSDTGELFF

v_call: TRBV18
d_call: -
j_call: TRBJ1-3
cdr3_aa: CASSPLVPGEAGNTIYF

v_call: TRBV11-3
d_call: -
j_call: TRBJ1-1
cdr3_aa: CASSTTGWGDTEAFF

v_call: TRBV6-2/TRBV6-3
d_call: TRBD2
j_call: TRBJ2-2
cdr3_aa: CASSTTSPKTGELFF

v_call: TRBV18
d_call: -
j_call: TRBJ2-7
cdr3_aa: CASSQTYSGDEQYF

v_call: TRBV24-1
d_call: TRBD1
j_call: TRBJ2-3
cdr3_aa: CATSDNRGLTDTQYF

v_call: TRBV4-2
d_call: -
j_call: TRBJ1-1
cdr3_aa: CASSQTAGALNTEAFF

v_call: TRBV6-5
d_call: -
j_call: TRBJ2-5
cdr3_aa: CASSYSLPYLRETQYF

v_call: TRBV12-2
d_call: -
j_call: TRBJ1-5
cdr3_aa: CASRLASFGGSNQPQHF

v_call: TRBV9
d_call: -
j_call: TRBJ1-2
cdr3_aa: CASSATGYYGYTF

v_call: TRBV7-9
d_call: TRBD2
j_call: TRBJ2-3
cdr3_aa: CASSPSWIAGGSTDTQYF

v_call: TRBV11-3
d_call: -
j_call: TRBJ2-3
cdr3_aa: CASSSPSTDTQYF

v_call: TRBV7-3
d_call: -
j_call: TRBJ2-2
cdr3_aa: CASSSGGGGTGELFF

v_call: TRBV7-9
d_call: TRBD1
j_call: TRBJ1-3
cdr3_aa: CASSHNAGTGRANTIYF

v_call: TRBV7-3
d_call: -
j_call: TRBJ2-3
cdr3_aa: CASSPIHWGGKTDTQYF

v_call: TRBV27
d_call: TRBD2
j_call: TRBJ2-3
cdr3_aa: CASSTYPPTSGSGGDTQYF

v_call: TRBV29-1
d_call: -
j_call: TRBJ2-1
cdr3_aa: CSVEGRWESKGEQFF

v_call: TRBV5-1
d_call: TRBD2
j_call: TRBJ2-3
cdr3_aa: CASTRAGTSGGYSTDTQYF

v_call: TRBV15
d_call: TRBD1
j_call: TRBJ1-1
cdr3_aa: CATSRVQGAGEAFF

v_call: TRBV5-4
d_call: TRBD2
j_call: TRBJ2-3
cdr3_aa: CASRVTSGSTDTQYF

v_call: TRBV6-6
d_call: -
j_call: TRBJ2-2
cdr3_aa: CASSPSGRDTGELFF

v_call: TRBV7-2
d_call: TRBD2
j_call: TRBJ2-1
cdr3_aa: CASSATWTSSYNEQFF

v_call: TRBV3-1/TRBV3-2
d_call: TRBD1
j_call: TRBJ2-5
cdr3_aa: CASSPPGQGEETQYF

v_call: TRBV11-3
d_call: -
j_call: TRBJ2-3
cdr3_aa: CASSWAPDTQYF